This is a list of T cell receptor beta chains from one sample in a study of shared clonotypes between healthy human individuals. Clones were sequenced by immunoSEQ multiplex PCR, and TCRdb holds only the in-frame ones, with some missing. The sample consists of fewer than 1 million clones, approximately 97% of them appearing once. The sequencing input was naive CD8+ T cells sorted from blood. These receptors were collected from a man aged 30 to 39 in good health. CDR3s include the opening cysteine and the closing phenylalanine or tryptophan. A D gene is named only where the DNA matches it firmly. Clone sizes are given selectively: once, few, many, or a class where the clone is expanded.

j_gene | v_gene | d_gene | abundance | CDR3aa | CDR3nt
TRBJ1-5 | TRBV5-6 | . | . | CASSLSGVRQPQHF | TGTGCCAGCAGCCTGTCGGGGGTGCGGCAGCCCCAGCATTTT
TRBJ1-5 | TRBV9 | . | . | CASGGTDYNQPQHF | TGTGCCAGCGGGGGGACTGACTACAATCAGCCCCAGCATTTT
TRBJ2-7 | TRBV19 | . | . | CASSIGLKGREQYF | TGTGCCAGTAGTATCGGACTAAAGGGCCGCGAGCAGTACTTC
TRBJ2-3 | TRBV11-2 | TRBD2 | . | CASSAPVILADTDTQYF | TGTGCCAGCAGCGCCCCCGTTATCCTAGCGGACACAGATACGCAGTATTTT
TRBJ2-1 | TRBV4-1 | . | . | CASSTPSLGSNEQFF | TGCGCCAGCAGCACCCCTAGTTTAGGGTCGAATGAGCAGTTCTTC
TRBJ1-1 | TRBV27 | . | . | CASRRSHSEAFF | TGTGCCAGCCGTAGGAGCCACTCTGAAGCTTTCTTT
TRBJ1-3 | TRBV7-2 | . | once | CASSEVGSFSGNTIYF | TGTGCCAGCAGCGAAGTGGGTTCCTTCTCTGGAAACACCATATATTTT
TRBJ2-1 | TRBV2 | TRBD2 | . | CAREGTSGRGNEQFF | TGTGCCAGGGAGGGGACTAGCGGGAGGGGTAATGAGCAGTTCTTC
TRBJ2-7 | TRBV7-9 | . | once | CASSLDSNYEQYF | TGTGCCAGCAGCTTAGACAGCAACTACGAGCAGTACTTC
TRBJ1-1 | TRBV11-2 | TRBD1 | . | CASRSTGAGGTEAFF | TGTGCCAGCAGATCAACAGGGGCCGGAGGCACTGAAGCTTTCTTT
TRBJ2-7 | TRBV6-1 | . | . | CGIQGQGYEQYF | TGTGGTATCCAGGGACAAGGATACGAGCAGTACTTC
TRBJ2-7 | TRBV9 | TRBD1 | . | CASSAASSGTGGWYEQYF | TGTGCCAGCAGCGCAGCAAGTTCCGGGACAGGGGGCTGGTACGAGCAGTACTTC
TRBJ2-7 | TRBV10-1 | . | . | CASSSPGEYAEQYF | TGCGCCAGCAGTTCCCCGGGAGAATATGCCGAGCAGTACTTC
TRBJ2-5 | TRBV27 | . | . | CASSSSEAETQYF | TGTGCCAGCAGTTCCTCTGAGGCGGAGACCCAGTACTTC
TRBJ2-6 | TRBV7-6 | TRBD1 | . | CASSLFASGTGGGGANVLTF | TGTGCCAGCAGCTTATTTGCGTCCGGGACAGGGGGCGGTGGGGCCAACGTCCTGACTTTC
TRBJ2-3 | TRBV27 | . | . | CASMPSTSTDTQYF | TGTGCCAGCATGCCCAGTACTAGCACAGATACGCAGTATTTT
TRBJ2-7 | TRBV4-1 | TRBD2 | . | CASSANRDYNYEQYF | TGCGCCAGCAGCGCCAACCGGGACTACAACTACGAGCAGTACTTC
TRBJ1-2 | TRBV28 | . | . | CASSHRGGLHGYTF | TGTGCCAGCAGTCACCGCGGGGGCCTTCATGGCTACACCTTC
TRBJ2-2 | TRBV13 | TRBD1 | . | CASNSPVGQGNTGELFF | TGTGCCAGCAACTCCCCCGTGGGACAGGGCAACACCGGGGAGCTGTTTTTT
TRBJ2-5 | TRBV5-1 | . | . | CASSLGENKGFWETQYF | TGCGCCAGCAGCTTGGGGGAGAACAAGGGGTTTTGGGAGACCCAGTACTTC
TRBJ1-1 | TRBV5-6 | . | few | CASSLVTPAEAFF | TGTGCCAGCAGCTTGGTGACCCCCGCTGAAGCTTTCTTT
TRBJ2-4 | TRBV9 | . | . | CASSVGLAKNIQYF | TGTGCCAGCAGCGTAGGGTTAGCCAAAAACATTCAGTACTTC
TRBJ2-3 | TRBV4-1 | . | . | CASSPFLGSADTQYF | TGCGCCAGCAGCCCGTTTTTGGGGTCTGCTGATACGCAGTATTTT
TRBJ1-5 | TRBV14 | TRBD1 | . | CASSPGGRGQPQHF | TGTGCCAGCAGCCCAGGGGGAAGGGGACAGCCCCAGCATTTT
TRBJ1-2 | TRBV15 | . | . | CATSRGGADNYGYTF | TGTGCCACCAGCAGGGGCGGGGCAGATAACTATGGCTACACCTTC
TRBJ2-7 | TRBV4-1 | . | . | CASSQDHGFGYEQYF | TGCGCCAGCAGCCAAGATCACGGGTTTGGCTACGAGCAGTACTTC
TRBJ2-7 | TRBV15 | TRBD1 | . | CATSTGTGPYEQYF | TGTGCCACCAGCACGGGGACAGGGCCCTACGAGCAGTACTTC
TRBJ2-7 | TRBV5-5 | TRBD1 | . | CASSSGQGAEEQYF | TGTGCCAGCAGCTCGGGACAGGGGGCCGAAGAGCAGTACTTC
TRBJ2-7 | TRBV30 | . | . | CAWAYGPYEQYF | TGTGCCTGGGCCTATGGACCCTACGAGCAGTACTTC
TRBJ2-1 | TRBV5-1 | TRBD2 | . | CASSPRTSGTVYNEQFF | TGCGCCAGCAGCCCAAGGACTAGCGGGACGGTCTACAATGAGCAGTTCTTC
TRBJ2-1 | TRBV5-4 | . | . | CASSLSTELAYNEQFF | TGTGCCAGCAGCTTGTCTACGGAGCTAGCTTACAATGAGCAGTTCTTC
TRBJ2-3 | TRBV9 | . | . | CASSVEGGGSTDTQYF | TGTGCCAGCAGCGTAGAGGGCGGAGGTAGCACAGATACGCAGTATTTT
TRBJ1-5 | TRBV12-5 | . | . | CASGLDLFGPQHF | TGTGCTAGTGGTTTGGACCTCTTTGGGCCCCAGCATTTT
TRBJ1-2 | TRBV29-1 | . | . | CSVEGRRGYTF | TGCAGCGTTGAGGGTCGTAGGGGCTACACCTTC
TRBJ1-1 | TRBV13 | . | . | CASSARGWDTEAFF | TGTGCCAGCAGCGCTAGGGGTTGGGACACTGAAGCTTTCTTT
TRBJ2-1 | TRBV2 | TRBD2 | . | CASNEGGLAGGPGNEQFF | TGTGCCAGCAACGAAGGCGGATTGGCGGGAGGGCCCGGCAATGAGCAGTTCTTC
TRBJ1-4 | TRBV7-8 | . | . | CASSLDRAKANEKLFF | TGTGCCAGCAGCTTAGACAGGGCGAAGGCTAATGAAAAACTGTTTTTT
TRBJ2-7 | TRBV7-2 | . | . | CASSAGRRLEQYF | TGTGCCAGCAGCGCGGGGCGCCGTTTGGAGCAGTACTTC
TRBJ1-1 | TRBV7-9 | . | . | CASSPNDRGRAFF | TGTGCCAGCAGCCCGAATGACCGGGGGCGAGCTTTCTTT
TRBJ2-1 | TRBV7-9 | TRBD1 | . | CASSTKDRGNNEQFF | TGTGCCAGCAGCACCAAGGACAGGGGGAACAATGAGCAGTTCTTC
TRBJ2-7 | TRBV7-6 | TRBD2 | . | CASSPGSGSYEQYF | TGTGCCAGCAGCCCTGGGAGCGGGAGCTACGAGCAGTACTTC
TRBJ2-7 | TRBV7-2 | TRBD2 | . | CASSPGGRPYEQYF | TGTGCCAGCAGCCCGGGGGGTCGTCCCTACGAGCAGTACTTC
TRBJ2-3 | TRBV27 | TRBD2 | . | CASSLSQTSGSTDTQYF | TGTGCCAGCAGTTTATCCCAGACTAGCGGGAGTACAGATACGCAGTATTTT
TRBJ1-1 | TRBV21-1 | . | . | CASSKGSTEAFF | TGTGCCAGCAGCAAGGGGAGCACTGAAGCTTTCTTT